This T cell receptor (beta chain) was sequenced for a study of T cells in Graves' hyperthyroidism and ophthalmopathy. Amplification of TCR beta CDR3 regions used RNA as the template. First-round RT-PCR targeting the TCR CDR3 was performed with the HTBI primer set. Via MiXCR, TCRdb re-called the multiplex PCR reads, giving one row per CDR3 protein. The sample comprises around 420,000 distinct CDR3 sequences, approximately 15% of which are singletons, and roughly 15% rests with the top ten. V lost 0 bases, J lost 3 bases, and 3 bases stayed unmatched. The germline V gene has CDR1 SGDLS and CDR2 YYNGEE. The CDR3 is 16 amino acids. PBMCs were derived from 7.5 to 10 ml fresh peripheral blood.

The sequencing input was blood. J is TRBJ2-3 and V is TRBV9, with 11 bases lining up with TRBD2. The sequence came from a woman younger than 30 with Graves' hyperthyroidism. The CDR3 DNA follows: TGTGCCAGCAGCGTAGGCGCTAGCGGGAGGACAGATACGCAGTATTTT. Its translation is CASSVGASGRTDTQYF.